The clone carrying this T cell receptor (beta chain) was detected once. This sample was included in a study of OX40 agonist ivuxolimab in advanced cancers. Study background: Allowance was made for prior anti-PD-1, anti-PD-L1 or anti-CTLA-4 therapy, and approximately 41% had some.

This table comes from immunoSEQ multiplex PCR, and its TCRdb copy is limited to in-frame clones, with some not included. The repertoire holds about 52,000 clones, with around four fifths as singletons. The CDR3 loop spans 19 amino acids. Source: CD4+ or CD8+ T cells sorted from blood, taken in a trial of the OX40 agonist ivuxolimab. This rearrangement joins TRBV1 to TRBJ1-6; the D call in the table, TRBD1, was not verified against the DNA. TRBV1 is recorded as a pseudogene. This clonotype was sampled from an adult with an advanced solid tumor such as melanoma, head and neck, liver or kidney cancer. CDR3 amino acids: CTSSQHFDHGQPKWSPLHF. CDR3 sequence (DNA): TGCACCAGCAGCCAACATTTCGATCACGGACAGCCCAAGTGGTCACCCCTCCACTTT.